This T cell receptor (beta chain) was found in a study of CD8+ T cells in alopecia areata. Whole-study context: A regimen of oral tofacitinib, 5 to 10 mg twice daily, was given to treated patients.

cDNA prepared by RNA extraction and subsequent reverse transcription served as the template for sequencing. Generated by immunoSEQ multiplex PCR, the TCRdb table keeps only in-frame clones and is missing some. The sample yields more than 110,000 clones, around 50% seen once. Treatment indicated: oral pan-JAK inhibitor, 5-10 mg twice daily. Trimming cost V 5 bases and J 11 bases, with 21 bases left between them. Germline-derived CDR1 and CDR2 are SQVTM and ANQGSEA. The CDR3 covers 13 residues. The clonotype was recovered from a human donor with alopecia areata. The chain carries TRBV29-1 and TRBJ1-1; TRBD1 is a possible D gene (5 bases). The sequences come from CD8+ T cells sorted from blood, collected at week 4, from a patient treated with tofacitinib. CDR3 region: CSVQGWAEGEAFF. Written as DNA, the CDR3 is TGCAGCGTTCAGGGTTGGGCCGAAGGTGAGGCTTTCTTT.